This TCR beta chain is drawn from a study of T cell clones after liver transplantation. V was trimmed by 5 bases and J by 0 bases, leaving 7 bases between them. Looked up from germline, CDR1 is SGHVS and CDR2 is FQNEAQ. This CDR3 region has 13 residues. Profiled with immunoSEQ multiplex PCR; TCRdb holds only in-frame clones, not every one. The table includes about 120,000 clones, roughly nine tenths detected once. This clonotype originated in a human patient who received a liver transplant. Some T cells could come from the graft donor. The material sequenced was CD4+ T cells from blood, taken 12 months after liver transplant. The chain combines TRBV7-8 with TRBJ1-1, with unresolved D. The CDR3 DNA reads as TGTGCCAGCAGCCCACAGATGAACACTGAAGCTTTCTTT. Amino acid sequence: CASSPQMNTEAFF.